This TCR beta chain was sequenced for a study of T cell responses to AZD1222 COVID-19 vaccine. Second-dose recipients at about 4 or about 12 weeks were treated as one pooled group. Whole-study findings and limits: Possibly, clonal diversity was underestimated; donors were largely white British and included more females. All repertoire sampling was performed exclusively after the peak T cell response.

The CDR3 sequence is 16 residues long. Germline values: CDR1 SGHTA, CDR2 FQGNSA. V was pared by 0 bases and J by 5 bases, with 7 bases of the junction left unmatched. To note about this clone: Its target is not known.

TCRdb's copy holds only in-frame clones and misses some; the assay was immunoSEQ multiplex PCR. The repertoire holds about 86,000 clones, with about 88% as singletons. J is TRBJ2-5 and V is TRBV7-2, with 9 bases that match TRBD2. The TCR was taken from an adult who received the AZD1222 COVID-19 vaccine. This sample comprised peripheral blood, obtained 28 days after the second AZD1222 dose. This CDR3 is CASSLAGGRARETQYF. CDR3 sequence (DNA): TGTGCCAGCAGCTTAGCAGGCGGGAGGGCAAGGGAGACCCAGTACTTC.